Each of the 14 T cell receptor beta chains below was sequenced from the same sample in a study of read filtering for tumor transcriptome and immune sequencing. Molecular barcoded adaptors covering alpha/delta and beta/gamma chains were used on roughly 400 ng RNA. TCRdb used MiXCR to reprocess the reads, holding one entry per CDR3 protein. The repertoire has 25,000 or so distinct CDR3 sequences, 20% to 25% of them found once; the top ten carry roughly a sixth. Sequenced input: a population of CD138-negative cells sorted from bone marrow. These TCRs come from a donor over 35 with multiple myeloma.

This clonotype was observed many times. The chain combines TRBV28 with TRBJ2-1, with TRBD2 identical over 11 bases. Trimming removed 3 bases from V and 2 bases from J; junction bases left unmatched: 0. The germline CDR1 and CDR2 sequences are MDHEN and SYDVKM. The CDR3 is made up of 15 amino acids. The CDR3 region has the DNA TGTGCCAGCAGTTTTAGCGGGAGGGCCTACAATGAGCAGTTCTTC. Encoded protein: CASSFSGRAYNEQFF.

CDR3 sequence: CAIIGTIDNEQFF. CDR3 DNA: TGTGCCATCATAGGGACAATCGACAATGAGCAGTTCTTC. The chain recombines TRBV2 with TRBJ2-1; weak D call: TRBD1 (6 bases). This CDR3 has 13 amino acids. The germline V gene has CDR1 SNHLY and CDR2 FYNNEI. V shed 10 bases and J shed 5 bases, with 15 bases lying between them.

This clonotype has a count of ten or more. This chain joins TRBV24-1 and TRBJ2-5, with D possibly TRBD1 on 6 matching bases. The V end was cut by 6 bases, the J end by 2 bases, with 12 bases between. From germline, CDR1 is KGHDR and CDR2 SFDVKD. The CDR3 is 14 residues long. CDR3 amino acids: CATSRGGPQETQYF. CDR3 in DNA: TGTGCCACCAGTCGAGGGGGACCTCAAGAGACCCAGTACTTC.

This clonotype showed up many times. The rearrangement links TRBV20-1 to TRBJ2-1, with 8 bases matching TRBD2. Looked up from germline, CDR1 is DFQATT and CDR2 is SNEGSKA (reference sequence). CDR3 size: 16 residues. With 1 base clipped from V and 4 bases from J, the junction kept 9 bases outside the gene matches. The DNA for the CDR3 is TGCAGTGCTAGAGGACACGGGGGGGACTTGTACAATGAGCAGTTCTTC. The encoded protein is CSARGHGGDLYNEQFF.

On this clonotype: A much bigger clone sits one base away, suggesting this may be a read error. V usage is TRBV20-1 and J usage is TRBJ2-7; 7 positions agree with TRBD2. From germline, CDR1 is DFQATT and CDR2 SNEGSKA (reference sequence). The CDR3 extends over 13 amino acids. The CDR3 region is CSARKRGLYDQYF. The CDR3 DNA follows: TGCAGTGCTAGAAAGCGGGGCCTCTACGATCAGTACTTC.

In this sample, this clonotype turned up many times. The chain couples TRBV28 to TRBJ2-1, with D tentatively TRBD2 (5 bases). The germline V and J ends were trimmed by 7 bases and 5 bases, with 15 bases remaining between them. CDR1 is MDHEN, CDR2 SYDVKM, per germline. The CDR3 is made up of 14 amino acids. The CDR3 here is CASTLSGKHNEQFF. DNA for the CDR3: TGTGCCAGCACCCTTTCCGGGAAACACAATGAGCAGTTCTTC. The whole variable domain, remainder taken from reference TRBV28 and TRBJ2-1, is DVKVTQSSRYLVKRTGEKVFLECVQDMDHENMFWYRQDPGLGLRLIYFSYDVKMKEKGDIPEGYSVSREKKERFSLILESASTNQTSMYLCASTLSGKHNEQFFGPGTRLTVL.

This clonotype occurred many times. The chain carries TRBV30 and TRBJ2-1; no reliable D call. Germline V gene lookup returns CDR1 GTSNPN and CDR2 SVGIG (reference sequence). The CDR3 loop spans 11 amino acids. V lost 0 bases and J 7 bases, leaving 4 bases between the germline ends. The CDR3 spells CAWSVMNEQFF. The CDR3 DNA sequence: TGTGCCTGGAGTGTAATGAATGAGCAGTTCTTC.

Many counts were recorded for this clonotype. The chain links TRBV4-1 to TRBJ1-2; D is unclear. The germline gives CDR1 MGHRA, CDR2 YSYEKL. This CDR3 has 14 residues. Trimming took off 4 bases at V and 0 bases at J, with 9 bases between the two ends. CDR3 DNA: TGCGCCAGCAGCCCCCGGACGGCTAACTATGGCTACACCTTC. This codes for CASSPRTANYGYTF.

This clonotype was detected many times. This chain connects TRBV3-1 to TRBJ1-1; 10 nucleotides match TRBD1. Germline lookup yields CDR1 LGHDT and CDR2 YNNKEL (reference sequence). The CDR3 spans 14 residues. The junction had 2 bases not matched to a gene; V was cut back by 1 base and J by 6 bases. Written as DNA, the CDR3 is TGTGCCAGCAGCCAAGCCGGACAGGGGGCTGAAGCTTTCTTT. Its protein is CASSQAGQGAEAFF.

This clonotype was detected ten times or more. This chain uses TRBV28 with TRBJ2-7; 9 nucleotides match TRBD1. V shed 3 bases and J 4 bases; nucleotides not matched to a gene: 7. Germline V gene sequence: CDR1 MDHEN, CDR2 SYDVKM. The CDR3 has 15 residues. CDR3: CASSLTSTGGYEQYF. The CDR3, as DNA: TGTGCCAGCAGTTTGACATCGACAGGGGGTTACGAGCAGTACTTC.

The rearrangement uses TRBV28 and TRBJ2-1; the D is unclear. Germline V gene lookup returns CDR1 MDHEN and CDR2 SYDVKM. Deletions cut 8 bases from V and 9 bases from J, with 14 bases between. This CDR3 has 12 amino acids. CDR3 sequence: CASCSRIIEQFF. The CDR3 coding sequence is TGTGCCAGCTGTTCTCGAATAATTGAGCAGTTCTTC. The complete variable domain, with remaining parts taken from reference TRBV28 and TRBJ2-1, reads DVKVTQSSRYLVKRTGEKVFLECVQDMDHENMFWYRQDPGLGLRLIYFSYDVKMKEKGDIPEGYSVSREKKERFSLILESASTNQTSMYLCASCSRIIEQFFGPGTRLTVL.

A few counts support this clonotype. This sequence may be a read error, since a much larger clone differs from it by one base. This sequence joins TRBV2 and TRBJ1-4; D remains ambiguous. Germline values: CDR1 SNHLY, CDR2 FYNNEI. There are 15 residues in the CDR3. In nucleotides, the CDR3 is TGTGCCAGCAGTGGTATCCCCGGAGGTGGTGAAAAACCGTTTTTT. The encoded protein is CASSGIPGGGEKPFF.

In its sample, this clonotype was seen many times. At one end, the junction sequence differs from germline, possibly due to a read error. The chain has TRBV23-1 and TRBJ2-6; 8 bases map to TRBD2. TRBV23-1 is assigned to the ORF class and has an uncertain function. This CDR3 region has 17 residues. In DNA, the CDR3 is TGCGCCAGCAGTCAATTTAAGCGGGAGTGTGGGGCCAACGCCCTGACTTTC. Translated: CASSQFKRECGANALTF.

This clonotype was seen at least ten times. CDR3: CASSPDGTYEQYF. CDR3 in DNA: TGCGCCAGCAGCCCGGACGGGACCTACGAGCAGTACTTC. The J gene is TRBJ2-7, the V gene TRBV5-1, with TRBD2 as a possible D gene (5 bases). Germline V gives CDR1 SGHRS, CDR2 YFSETQ. The V gene lost 4 bases and the J gene lost 2 bases, with 10 bases spanning the gap. The CDR3 extends over 13 amino acids.